The 22 T cell receptor beta chains presented below share a single source sample, sequenced in a study of OX40 agonist ivuxolimab in advanced cancers. The library relied on the immunoSEQ multiplex PCR assay. This immuneACCESS table, as held by TCRdb, lists in-frame sequences with V and J called but not all clones. Of the missing ones, under half trace to an unresolved V gene in checked studies; the others have no known cause. The sample has about 14,000 clones on record, 75% to 95% of them singletons. Clones ranked in the top ten supply about 23% of the sample. The sample in question was CD4+ or CD8+ T cells sorted from blood, obtained in a trial of the OX40 agonist ivuxolimab. The source of these receptors is an adult with an advanced solid tumor such as melanoma, head and neck, liver or kidney cancer.

In this sample, this clone turned up once. V and J are TRBV2 and TRBJ2-7, with 8 bases aligning to TRBD1. CDR1 SNHLY and CDR2 FYNNEI come from the germline V gene. V gave up 1 base and J gave up 5 bases; unmatched junction bases: 4. This CDR3 contains 14 residues. The CDR3 DNA sequence: TGTGCCAGCAGTGAAGTCGGGACAGGAGACGAGCAGTACTTC. This gives the protein CASSEVGTGDEQYF.

This clone appeared once. The rearrangement links TRBV7-8 to TRBJ2-7; maybe TRBD1 (5 bases). Trimming left V 7 bases short and J 9 bases short, with 13 bases between. Germline loops: CDR1 SGHVS, CDR2 FQNEAQ. The CDR3 spans 11 residues. The CDR3 protein is CASTQGSWQYF. In nucleotides, the CDR3 is TGTGCCAGCACTCAGGGTTCCTGGCAGTACTTC.

This chain uses TRBV4-1 with TRBJ2-1; the D is unclear. The CDR3 extends over 13 amino acids. V shed 1 base and J shed 5 bases, with 6 bases lying between them. Germline V gene data show CDR1 as MGHRA and CDR2 as YSYEKL. CDR3 loop: CASSQGVDNEQFF. The CDR3 DNA is TGCGCCAGCAGCCAAGGAGTGGACAATGAGCAGTTCTTC.

The gene calls are TRBV2 and TRBJ2-4; D gene ambiguous. Trimming pared 3 bases from V and 0 bases from J, leaving 12 bases between. The germline V gene has CDR1 SNHLY and CDR2 FYNNEI. The CDR3 loop spans 16 amino acids. The CDR3 spells CASSESVFIAKNIQYF. Written as DNA, the CDR3 is TGTGCCAGCAGTGAGTCAGTTTTCATAGCCAAAAACATTCAGTACTTC. Variable domain in full (rest from reference TRBV2 and TRBJ2-4): EPEVTQTPSHQVTQMGQEVILRCVPISNHLYFYWYRQILGQKVEFLVSFYNNEISEKSEIFDDQFSVERPDGSNFTLKIRSTKLEDSAMYFCASSESVFIAKNIQYFGAGTRLSVL.

The V call is TRBV27, the J call TRBJ2-5; TRBD2 aligns across 7 bases. Germline V gene sequence: CDR1 MNHEY, CDR2 SMNVEV (reference sequence). The J segment lost 4 bases and the V segment lost 3 bases, leaving 11 bases of the junction unmatched. This CDR3 spans 16 amino acids. In DNA form, the CDR3 reads TGTGCCAGCAGTTTGGACCCGGGTGGGGAGGGAGAGACCCAGTACTTC. This codes for CASSLDPGGEGETQYF.

V usage is TRBV6-5 and J usage is TRBJ2-7, with 10 bases aligning to TRBD2. The CDR3 spans 14 residues. J was trimmed by 2 bases and V by 4 bases; bases with no gene match: 2. Germline loops: CDR1 MNHEY, CDR2 SVGAGI. The CDR3 DNA reads TGTGCCAGCAGTTCTACTAGCGGGACCTACGAGCAGTACTTC. This sequence encodes CASSSTSGTYEQYF.

The rearrangement uses TRBV28 and TRBJ2-2; 13 positions agree with TRBD2. The junction had 10 bases not matched to a gene; V was cut back by 6 bases and J by 6 bases. Per germline, CDR1 MDHEN and CDR2 SYDVKM. This CDR3 contains 17 residues. The CDR3 reads CASRGTSGIGWPGELFF. Written as DNA, the CDR3 is TGTGCCAGCAGAGGGACTAGCGGGATCGGTTGGCCCGGGGAGCTGTTTTTT.

By sample fraction, this clone is large. The junction differs from germline at one of its ends, possibly a read error. The chain is built from TRBV18 and TRBJ1-4; D call uncertain. The CDR3 contains 16 residues. The germline V gene encodes CDR1 KGHSH and CDR2 LQKENI. The CDR3, as DNA: TGTGCCAGCTCAGCACCTGAGGAAGCAACTAATGAAAAACTGTTTTTT. It translates to CASSAPEEATNEKLFF.

The chain employs TRBV10-3 and TRBJ2-7; possibly TRBD1 or TRBD2 for D (5 bases each). Germline loops: CDR1 ENHRY, CDR2 SYGVKD. Trimming pared 7 bases from V and 3 bases from J, leaving 16 bases between. The CDR3 extends over 14 amino acids. CDR3 region: CAIKWARDDYEQYF. The DNA of the CDR3 is TGTGCCATCAAATGGGCTAGGGACGACTACGAGCAGTACTTC.

This chain joins TRBV5-8 and TRBJ2-7, with D perhaps given as TRBD1 or TRBD2 (5 bases each). This CDR3 contains 15 residues. Germline CDR1 SGHTS, CDR2 YDEGEE. V dropped 4 bases and J dropped 0 bases, with 14 bases sitting between them. As DNA, the CDR3 is TGTGCCAGCAGCGATTACCGGGACCCCTCCTACGAGCAGTACTTC. It encodes CASSDYRDPSYEQYF.

This chain connects TRBV14 to TRBJ1-2; possible D gene TRBD1, 5 bases. The CDR3 sequence is 17 residues long. V was clipped by 0 bases and J by 2 bases, with 16 bases between them. The germline gives CDR1 SGHDN, CDR2 FVKESK. This CDR3 is CASSQERGGVANYGYTF. The CDR3 DNA reads as TGTGCCAGCAGCCAAGAGCGCGGGGGGGTGGCGAACTATGGCTACACCTTC. The full variable domain, in which reference TRBV14 and TRBJ1-2 provide the parts outside the CDR3, is EAGVTQFPSHSVIEKGQTVTLRCDPISGHDNLYWYRRVMGKEIKFLLHFVKESKQDESGMPNNRFLAERTGGTYSTLKVQPAELEDSGVYFCASSQERGGVANYGYTFGSGTRLTVV.

This clone was seen only once. This rearrangement joins TRBV28 to TRBJ2-1; D is unclear. V was cut by 2 bases and J by 3 bases, with 11 bases left in between. The CDR3 is 15 residues long. Germline CDR1 reads MDHEN; CDR2 reads SYDVKM. The chain's CDR3 is CASSLLRNDYNEQFF. In nucleotides, the CDR3 is TGTGCCAGCAGTTTACTCCGGAATGACTACAATGAGCAGTTCTTC.

The chain carries TRBV9 and TRBJ2-7, with D hard to call. Trimming removed 3 bases from V and 7 bases from J, with 8 bases in between. The CDR3 runs 11 residues. The germline V gene encodes CDR1 SGDLS and CDR2 YYNGEE. CDR3: CASSGVGEQYF. In nucleotides, the CDR3 is TGTGCCAGCAGCGGGGTAGGGGAGCAGTACTTC. The full variable domain, rest sourced from reference TRBV9 and TRBJ2-7, is DSGVTQTPKHLITATGQRVTLRCSPRSGDLSVYWYQQSLDQGLQFLIQYYNGEERAKGNILERFSAQQFPDLHSELNLSSLELGDSALYFCASSGVGEQYFGPGTRLTVT.

CDR3 residues: CASSLVGQGYNSPLHF. The CDR3 bases are TGTGCCAGCAGCTTAGTCGGACAGGGTTATAATTCACCCCTCCACTTT. V and J are TRBV7-2 and TRBJ1-6; 8 nucleotides line up with TRBD1. This CDR3 has 16 residues. Germline V CDR1 and CDR2: SGHTA, FQGNSA. The V gene end was trimmed by 1 base and the J gene end by 4 bases; junction bases not matched to a gene: 3.

The genes are TRBV30 and TRBJ2-7, with D possibly being TRBD1 (6 bases). The germline gives CDR1 GTSNPN, CDR2 SVGIG (reference sequence). This CDR3 has 11 residues. Trimming pared 7 bases from V and 3 bases from J, leaving 10 bases between. CDR3 coding DNA: TGTGCCTACACGGACAGCTACGAGCAGTACTTC. Translation: CAYTDSYEQYF.

The CDR3 is CASSLSAGPYEQYF. The DNA of the CDR3 is TGTGCCAGCAGTTTATCGGCAGGACCCTACGAGCAGTACTTC. This chain links TRBV27 with TRBJ2-7; no firm D call. Germline-derived CDR1 and CDR2 are MNHEY and SMNVEV (reference sequence). Trimming removed 0 bases from V and 2 bases from J, with 8 bases in between. The CDR3 loop spans 14 amino acids.

The chain has TRBV27 and TRBJ2-7; 13 bases are shared with TRBD2. Trimming took 4 bases from V and 3 from J; bases not matched to a gene: 3. Germline V CDR1 and CDR2: MNHEY, SMNVEV (reference sequence). The CDR3 spans 15 residues. In nucleotides, the CDR3 is TGTGCCAGCAGTTGGACTAGCGGGAGTGTCTACGAGCAGTACTTC. This translates into CASSWTSGSVYEQYF.

The chain has TRBV11-2 and TRBJ2-1; 14 bases fit TRBD2. Germline V gives CDR1 SGHAT, CDR2 FQNNGV. V was pared by 6 bases and J by 9 bases, with 7 bases of the junction left unmatched. The CDR3 has 15 residues. CDR3 protein: CASSYGLAGGPEQFF. For the CDR3, the DNA is TGTGCCAGCAGTTACGGACTAGCGGGGGGACCTGAGCAGTTCTTC.

The chain carries TRBV27 and TRBJ2-7; perhaps TRBD2 as D (6 bases). Germline CDR1 reads MNHEY; CDR2 reads SMNVEV (reference sequence). Between the trimmed V and J ends, which lost 8 bases and 2 bases, there was a span of 13 bases. This CDR3 has 13 amino acids. The CDR3 DNA reads TGTGCCAGCCGGGACTCAAACACCTACGAGCAGTACTTC. Translation gives CASRDSNTYEQYF.

The chain recombines TRBV6-1 with TRBJ2-3; 12 bases fit TRBD1. This CDR3 region has 16 residues. V shed 2 bases, J shed 4 bases, and the junction held 4 bases outside the gene matches. CDR1 and CDR2 (germline): MNHNS, SASEGT. The CDR3 is CASSERDRGLADTQYF. The CDR3 DNA follows: TGTGCCAGCAGTGAACGGGACAGGGGGCTTGCAGATACGCAGTATTTT.

CDR3: CASSELSDTQYF. The CDR3 DNA reads TGTGCCAGCAGTGAATTATCAGATACGCAGTATTTT. V is TRBV2 and J is TRBJ2-3; D is undetermined. CDR3 length: 12 amino acids. CDR1 SNHLY and CDR2 FYNNEI come from the germline V gene. V gave up 2 bases and J gave up 4 bases, with 4 bases separating them.

The chain is built from TRBV7-2 and TRBJ2-7; 11 bases align to TRBD1. Germline V lookup: CDR1 SGHTA, CDR2 FQGNSA. The CDR3 has 15 residues. The junction had 6 bases not matched to a gene; V was cut back by 5 bases and J by 3 bases. Here the CDR3 reads CASSHRDRGFYEQYF. CDR3 DNA: TGTGCCAGCAGCCACCGGGACAGGGGGTTCTACGAGCAGTACTTC.